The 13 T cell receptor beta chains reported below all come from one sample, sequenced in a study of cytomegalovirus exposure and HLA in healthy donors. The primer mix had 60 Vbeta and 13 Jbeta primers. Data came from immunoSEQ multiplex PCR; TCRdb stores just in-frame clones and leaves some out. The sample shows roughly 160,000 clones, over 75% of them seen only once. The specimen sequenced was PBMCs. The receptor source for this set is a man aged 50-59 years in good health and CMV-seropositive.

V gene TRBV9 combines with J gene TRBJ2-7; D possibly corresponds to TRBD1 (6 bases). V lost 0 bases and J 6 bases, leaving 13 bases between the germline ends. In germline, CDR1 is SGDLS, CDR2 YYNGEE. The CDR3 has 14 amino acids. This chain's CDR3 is CASSVGQARSEQYF. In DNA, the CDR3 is TGTGCCAGCAGCGTAGGACAGGCGAGGTCCGAGCAGTACTTC.

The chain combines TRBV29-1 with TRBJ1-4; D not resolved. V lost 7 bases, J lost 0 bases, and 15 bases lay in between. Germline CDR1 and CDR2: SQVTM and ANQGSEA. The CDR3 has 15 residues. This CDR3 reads CSARVGPATNEKLFF. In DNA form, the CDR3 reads TGCAGCGCGAGGGTTGGCCCGGCAACTAATGAAAAACTGTTTTTT.

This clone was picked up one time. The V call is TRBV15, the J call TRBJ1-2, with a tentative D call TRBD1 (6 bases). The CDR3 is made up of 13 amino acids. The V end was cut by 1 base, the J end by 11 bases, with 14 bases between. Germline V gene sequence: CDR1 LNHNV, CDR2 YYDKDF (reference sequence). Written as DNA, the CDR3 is TGTGCCACCAGCAGAGTAGGTGAGGGGGAATACACCTTC. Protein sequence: CATSRVGEGEYTF. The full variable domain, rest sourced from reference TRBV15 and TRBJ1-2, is DAMVIQNPRYQVTQFGKPVTLSCSQTLNHNVMYWYQQKSSQAPKLLFHYYDKDFNNEADTPDNFQSRRPNTSFCFLDIRSPGLGDTAMYLCATSRVGEGEYTFGSGTRLTVV.

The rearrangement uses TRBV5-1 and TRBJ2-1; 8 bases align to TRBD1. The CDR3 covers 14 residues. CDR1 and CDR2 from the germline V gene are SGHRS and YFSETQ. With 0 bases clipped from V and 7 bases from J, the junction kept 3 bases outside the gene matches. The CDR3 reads CASSLAGGTNEQFF. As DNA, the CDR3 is TGCGCCAGCAGCTTGGCAGGGGGCACGAATGAGCAGTTCTTC.

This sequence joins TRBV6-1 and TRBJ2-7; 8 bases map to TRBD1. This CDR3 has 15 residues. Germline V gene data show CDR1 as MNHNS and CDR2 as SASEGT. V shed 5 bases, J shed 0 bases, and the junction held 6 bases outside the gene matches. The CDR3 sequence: CASSLRTGSSYEQYV. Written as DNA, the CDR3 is TGTGCCAGCAGTCTTAGGACAGGGAGCTCCTACGAGCAGTACGTC.

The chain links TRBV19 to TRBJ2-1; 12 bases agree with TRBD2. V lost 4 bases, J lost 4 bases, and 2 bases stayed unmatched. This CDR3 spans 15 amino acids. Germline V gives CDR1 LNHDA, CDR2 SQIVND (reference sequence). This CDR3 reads CASSTTSGGYNEQFF. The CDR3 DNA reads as TGTGCCAGTAGTACGACTAGCGGGGGTTACAATGAGCAGTTCTTC.

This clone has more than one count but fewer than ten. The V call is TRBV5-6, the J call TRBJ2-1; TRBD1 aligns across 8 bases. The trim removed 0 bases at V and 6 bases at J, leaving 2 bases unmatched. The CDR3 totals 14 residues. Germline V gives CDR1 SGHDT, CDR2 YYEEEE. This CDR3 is CASSLGTGFNEQFF. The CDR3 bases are TGTGCCAGCAGCTTGGGGACAGGGTTCAATGAGCAGTTCTTC.

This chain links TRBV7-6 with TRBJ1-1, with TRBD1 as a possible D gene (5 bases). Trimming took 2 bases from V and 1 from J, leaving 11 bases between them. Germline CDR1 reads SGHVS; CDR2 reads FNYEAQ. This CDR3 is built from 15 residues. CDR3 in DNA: TGTGCCAGCAGCTTAAACCAGGGAAGGAACACTGAAGCTTTCTTT. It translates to CASSLNQGRNTEAFF.

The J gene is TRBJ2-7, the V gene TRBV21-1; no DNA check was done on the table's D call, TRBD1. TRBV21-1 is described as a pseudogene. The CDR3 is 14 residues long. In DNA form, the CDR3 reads TGTGCCAGCAGCAAATCAGCAGGGGGCTACGAGCAGTACGTC. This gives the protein CASSKSAGGYEQYV.

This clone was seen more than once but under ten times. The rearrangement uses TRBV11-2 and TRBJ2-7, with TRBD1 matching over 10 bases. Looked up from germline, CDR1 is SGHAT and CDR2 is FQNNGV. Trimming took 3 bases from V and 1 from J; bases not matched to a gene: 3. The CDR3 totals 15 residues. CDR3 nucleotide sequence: TGTGCCAGCAGCTTTGGGACAGGGGTTTCCTACGAGCAGTACTTC. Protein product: CASSFGTGVSYEQYF.

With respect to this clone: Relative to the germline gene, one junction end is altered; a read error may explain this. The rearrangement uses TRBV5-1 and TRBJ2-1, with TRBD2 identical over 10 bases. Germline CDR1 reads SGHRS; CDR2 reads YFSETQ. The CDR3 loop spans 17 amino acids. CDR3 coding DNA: TGTGCCAGCAGCTGGACCGGGACTAGCGATTCCTACAATGAGCAGTTCTTC. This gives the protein CASSWTGTSDSYNEQFF.

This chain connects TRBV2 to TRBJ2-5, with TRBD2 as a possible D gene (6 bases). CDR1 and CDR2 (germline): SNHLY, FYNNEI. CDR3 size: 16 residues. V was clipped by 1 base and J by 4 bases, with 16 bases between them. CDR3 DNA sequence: TGTGCCAGCAGTGAAGTCCCGACTAGTGGCCCAGAGACCCAGTACTTC. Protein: CASSEVPTSGPETQYF.

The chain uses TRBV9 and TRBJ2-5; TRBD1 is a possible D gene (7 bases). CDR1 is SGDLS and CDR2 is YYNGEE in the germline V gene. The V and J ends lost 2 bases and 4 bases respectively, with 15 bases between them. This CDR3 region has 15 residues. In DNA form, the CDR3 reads TGTGCCAGCAGCGTGGAGGGGGCGCATGGAGAGACCCAGTACTTC. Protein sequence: CASSVEGAHGETQYF. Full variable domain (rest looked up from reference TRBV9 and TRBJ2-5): DSGVTQTPKHLITATGQRVTLRCSPRSGDLSVYWYQQSLDQGLQFLIQYYNGEERAKGNILERFSAQQFPDLHSELNLSSLELGDSALYFCASSVEGAHGETQYFGPGTRLLVL.